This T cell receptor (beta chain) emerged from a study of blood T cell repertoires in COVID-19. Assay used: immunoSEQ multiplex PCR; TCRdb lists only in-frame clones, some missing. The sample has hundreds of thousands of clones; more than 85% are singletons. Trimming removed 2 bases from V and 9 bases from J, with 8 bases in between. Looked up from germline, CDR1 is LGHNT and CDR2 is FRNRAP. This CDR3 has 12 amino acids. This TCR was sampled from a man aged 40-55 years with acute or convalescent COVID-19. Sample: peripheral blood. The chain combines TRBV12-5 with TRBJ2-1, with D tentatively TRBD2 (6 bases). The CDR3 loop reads CASGLMEGEQFF. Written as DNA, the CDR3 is TGTGCTAGTGGTTTGATGGAGGGTGAGCAGTTCTTC.